This is a list of T cell receptor beta chains from one sample in a study of CD8+CD57+ T cells in acquired aplastic anemia. A single record per CDR3 protein comes from TCRdb applying MiXCR to the reads. The sample has more than 150,000 distinct CDR3 sequences, approximately 48% seen once. The specimen was sorted CD4+, CD8+, or CD8+CD57+ T cells (not recorded which) from PBMCs. The origin of the receptors is a human donor with aplastic anemia. CDR3s include the opening cysteine and the closing phenylalanine or tryptophan. D genes are given only for firm matches. Part of the rows lack a size; the others show once, few, many or a class for expanded clones.

v_gene: TRBV24-1; j_gene: TRBJ2-1; d_gene: .; abundance: few; CDR3nt: TGTGCCACGGGTACGGTAAGGGATGAGCAGTTCTTC; CDR3aa: CATGTVRDEQFF
v_gene: TRBV12-3/TRBV12-4; j_gene: TRBJ1-1; d_gene: .; abundance: many; CDR3nt: TGTGCCAGCAGTTTCCCCCAGGGAACTGAAGCTTTCTTT; CDR3aa: CASSFPQGTEAFF
v_gene: TRBV19; j_gene: TRBJ1-3; d_gene: .; abundance: many; CDR3nt: TGTGCCAGTAGCCCCCGCCGGACGGGAGGAAACACCATATATTTT; CDR3aa: CASSPRRTGGNTIYF
v_gene: TRBV20-1; j_gene: TRBJ2-5; d_gene: .; abundance: .; CDR3nt: TGCAGTGCTAGAGATCTTGAGAGGCCGAGGGCTCAGTACTTC; CDR3aa: CSARDLERPRAQYF
v_gene: TRBV25-1; j_gene: TRBJ2-5; d_gene: .; abundance: many; CDR3nt: TGTGCCAGCAGTGAGGCAGGCCGACAAGAGACCCAGTACTTC; CDR3aa: CASSEAGRQETQYF
v_gene: TRBV5-1; j_gene: TRBJ2-5; d_gene: .; abundance: .; CDR3nt: TGCGCCAGCAGCTTGGACCTCAGGGATTCACCCCAGTACTTC; CDR3aa: CASSLDLRDSPQYF
v_gene: TRBV20-1; j_gene: TRBJ2-7; d_gene: TRBD1; abundance: .; CDR3nt: TGCAGTGCTAGAGACCACAGGGGCCACGAGCAGTACTTC; CDR3aa: CSARDHRGHEQYF
v_gene: TRBV5-1; j_gene: TRBJ1-6; d_gene: .; abundance: .; CDR3nt: TGCGCCAGCAGCCCTCGGTTGCAGGATAATTCACCCCTCCACTTT; CDR3aa: CASSPRLQDNSPLHF
v_gene: TRBV6-1; j_gene: TRBJ1-5; d_gene: TRBD1; abundance: many; CDR3nt: TGTGCCAGCAGGGGGACAGGGAGAGGTCAGCCCCAGCATTTT; CDR3aa: CASRGTGRGQPQHF
v_gene: TRBV5-5; j_gene: TRBJ1-4; d_gene: .; abundance: many; CDR3nt: TGTGCCAGCAGCTTGTATGGAGCGGGGACTAATGAAAAACTGTTTTTT; CDR3aa: CASSLYGAGTNEKLFF
v_gene: TRBV7-8; j_gene: TRBJ2-7; d_gene: TRBD1; abundance: many; CDR3nt: TGTGCCAGCAGTCCCCGGGACAGGGAGGCTGAGCAGTACTTC; CDR3aa: CASSPRDREAEQYF
v_gene: TRBV24-1; j_gene: TRBJ2-4; d_gene: .; abundance: once; CDR3nt: TGTGCCACCAGTGATCCCGGGGCAGGGTTAGCCAAAAACATTCAGTACTTC; CDR3aa: CATSDPGAGLAKNIQYF
v_gene: TRBV7-6; j_gene: TRBJ2-3; d_gene: TRBD2; abundance: many; CDR3nt: TGTGCCAGCAGCTTAAGGCTAGCGGGGACCACAGATACGCAGTATTTT; CDR3aa: CASSLRLAGTTDTQYF
v_gene: TRBV24-1; j_gene: TRBJ1-2; d_gene: .; abundance: few; CDR3nt: TGTGCCACCAGTGACCACTCCGGGACAACCGGCTACACCTTC; CDR3aa: CATSDHSGTTGYTF
v_gene: TRBV27; j_gene: TRBJ2-7; d_gene: TRBD1; abundance: many; CDR3nt: TGTGCCAGCAGTACTCGACAGGGGGCCTACGAGCAGTACTTC; CDR3aa: CASSTRQGAYEQYF
v_gene: TRBV14; j_gene: TRBJ2-1; d_gene: TRBD2; abundance: many; CDR3nt: TGTGCCAGCAGCCCTAGCGGGGGGACAAACAATGAGCAGTTCTTC; CDR3aa: CASSPSGGTNNEQFF
v_gene: TRBV20-1; j_gene: TRBJ1-2; d_gene: .; abundance: few; CDR3nt: TGCAGTGCTAGGGGTCAGGGCTATGGCTACACCTTC; CDR3aa: CSARGQGYGYTF
v_gene: TRBV6-1; j_gene: TRBJ1-1; d_gene: TRBD1; abundance: .; CDR3nt: TGTGTCAGCCGGAGGGACAGGGTGGACACTGAAGCTTTCTTT; CDR3aa: CVSRRDRVDTEAFF
v_gene: TRBV13; j_gene: TRBJ1-4; d_gene: .; abundance: .; CDR3nt: TGTGCCAGCAGCTTACGGGTCGCTAATGAAAAACTGTTTTTT; CDR3aa: CASSLRVANEKLFF
v_gene: TRBV7-2; j_gene: TRBJ2-7; d_gene: TRBD1; abundance: .; CDR3nt: TGTGCCAGCAGCTCAACCGGGACAGCAACCTACGAGCAGTACTTC; CDR3aa: CASSSTGTATYEQYF
v_gene: TRBV20-1; j_gene: TRBJ1-6; d_gene: TRBD1; abundance: .; CDR3nt: TGCAGTGCTCGCGCCCGGACAGGTGAAAATTCACCCCTCCACTTT; CDR3aa: CSARARTGENSPLHF
v_gene: TRBV20-1; j_gene: TRBJ1-1; d_gene: .; abundance: few; CDR3nt: TGCAGTGCTAGAAAACAGGGAGCTTTCTTT; CDR3aa: CSARKQGAFF
v_gene: TRBV25-1; j_gene: TRBJ1-2; d_gene: .; abundance: .; CDR3nt: TGTGCCAGCAGTGCCAGTCAACCCGCAGGGAACTATGGCTACACCTTC; CDR3aa: CASSASQPAGNYGYTF
v_gene: TRBV28; j_gene: TRBJ2-7; d_gene: TRBD1; abundance: few; CDR3nt: TGTGCCAGCAGAGTGGGACAGGGAGACTACGAGCAGTACTTC; CDR3aa: CASRVGQGDYEQYF
v_gene: TRBV2; j_gene: TRBJ1-5; d_gene: .; abundance: many; CDR3nt: TGTGCCAGCAGTGAATTTGTTAGCAATCAGCCCCAGCATTTT; CDR3aa: CASSEFVSNQPQHF
v_gene: TRBV5-4; j_gene: TRBJ1-3; d_gene: .; abundance: .; CDR3nt: TGTGCCAGCAGCTTGGAAAATCTGGGGGCTTCTGGAAACACCATATATTTT; CDR3aa: CASSLENLGASGNTIYF
v_gene: TRBV12-3/TRBV12-4; j_gene: TRBJ1-1; d_gene: .; abundance: many; CDR3nt: TGTGCCAGCAGATCCGGGATCTGGAACACTGAAGCTTTCTTT; CDR3aa: CASRSGIWNTEAFF
v_gene: TRBV10-3; j_gene: TRBJ1-2; d_gene: .; abundance: .; CDR3nt: TGTGCCATCAGTGACCGGACAAGGGGCAACAACGCTAACTATGGCTACACCTTC; CDR3aa: CAISDRTRGNNANYGYTF
v_gene: TRBV7-9; j_gene: TRBJ2-7; d_gene: .; abundance: many; CDR3nt: TGTGCCAGCAGCTTATATACCCTGTATACCCCTGATCGCGAGCAGTACTTC; CDR3aa: CASSLYTLYTPDREQYF
v_gene: TRBV5-4; j_gene: TRBJ2-7; d_gene: .; abundance: .; CDR3nt: TGTGCCAGCAGCGCGGAGTGGGGCTACGAGCAGTACTTC; CDR3aa: CASSAEWGYEQYF
v_gene: TRBV24-1; j_gene: TRBJ2-2; d_gene: .; abundance: .; CDR3nt: TGTGCCACCAGTTCTGGACAGCTGAACACCGGGGAGCTGTTTTTT; CDR3aa: CATSSGQLNTGELFF
v_gene: TRBV9; j_gene: TRBJ1-6; d_gene: .; abundance: many; CDR3nt: TGTGCCAGCAGCTTCGACGATTCACCCCTCCACTTT; CDR3aa: CASSFDDSPLHF
v_gene: TRBV4-2; j_gene: TRBJ1-2; d_gene: .; abundance: .; CDR3nt: TGTGCCAGCAGCCAAGACGGAACCGCTGAGTTCTTC; CDR3aa: CASSQDGTAEFF
v_gene: TRBV10-3; j_gene: TRBJ1-2; d_gene: TRBD1; abundance: .; CDR3nt: TGTGCCACCTGGGACAGGGGCGGCAGTGGCTACACCTTC; CDR3aa: CATWDRGGSGYTF
v_gene: TRBV2; j_gene: TRBJ1-4; d_gene: TRBD1; abundance: .; CDR3nt: TGTGCCAGCAGTGGGCAGGGGGCATATGTAAAACTGTTTTTT; CDR3aa: CASSGQGAYVKLFF
v_gene: TRBV29-1; j_gene: TRBJ2-5; d_gene: .; abundance: .; CDR3nt: TGCAGCGCGGGGAGACTAGAGTATCAAGAGACCCAGTACTTC; CDR3aa: CSAGRLEYQETQYF
v_gene: TRBV9; j_gene: TRBJ2-1; d_gene: .; abundance: many; CDR3nt: TGTGCCACCTCCCCCGGGCAGGGATGGAATGAGCAGTTCTTC; CDR3aa: CATSPGQGWNEQFF
v_gene: TRBV7-9; j_gene: TRBJ2-2; d_gene: .; abundance: .; CDR3nt: TGTGCCAGCAGCTTAGTGGTGAACACCGGGGAGCTGTTTTTT; CDR3aa: CASSLVVNTGELFF
v_gene: TRBV15; j_gene: TRBJ2-4; d_gene: TRBD2; abundance: many; CDR3nt: TGTGCCACCAGCAGAGGTCCGGGGGGGGGCAAAAACATTCAGTACTTC; CDR3aa: CATSRGPGGGKNIQYF
v_gene: TRBV5-4; j_gene: TRBJ2-5; d_gene: TRBD2; abundance: .; CDR3nt: TGTGCCAGCAGCGGAGGACTAGCGAGCCAAGAGACCCAGTACTTC; CDR3aa: CASSGGLASQETQYF
v_gene: TRBV6-1; j_gene: TRBJ1-2; d_gene: TRBD1; abundance: many; CDR3nt: TGTGCCAGCAATGCTATCAGGACAGGGGGCGGGTATGGCTACACCTTC; CDR3aa: CASNAIRTGGGYGYTF
v_gene: TRBV19; j_gene: TRBJ1-2; d_gene: TRBD1; abundance: .; CDR3nt: TGTACCAGTACGGACAGGGGGCGACGGGGCTACACCTTC; CDR3aa: CTSTDRGRRGYTF
v_gene: TRBV10-3; j_gene: TRBJ2-3; d_gene: TRBD2; abundance: .; CDR3nt: TGTGCCATCATTGGACTAGCGGGGGGCACTAGCACAGATACGCAGTATTTT; CDR3aa: CAIIGLAGGTSTDTQYF
v_gene: TRBV10-3; j_gene: TRBJ1-3; d_gene: .; abundance: .; CDR3nt: TGTGCCATCAGTGAGGACGGAAGATCCATATATTTT; CDR3aa: CAISEDGRSIYF
v_gene: TRBV2; j_gene: TRBJ1-5; d_gene: .; abundance: many; CDR3nt: TGTGCCAGCACCTTGACAGGAGGAGGACAGCCCCAGCATTTT; CDR3aa: CASTLTGGGQPQHF
v_gene: TRBV7-2; j_gene: TRBJ1-5; d_gene: TRBD1; abundance: .; CDR3nt: TGTGCCAGCAGCTCAAGACAGGGTCATCAGCCCCAGCATTTT; CDR3aa: CASSSRQGHQPQHF
v_gene: TRBV20-1; j_gene: TRBJ1-1; d_gene: .; abundance: many; CDR3nt: TGCAGTGCCACCTCTGTGCTGACTGAAGCTTTCTTT; CDR3aa: CSATSVLTEAFF
v_gene: TRBV12-3/TRBV12-4; j_gene: TRBJ2-5; d_gene: .; abundance: .; CDR3nt: TGTGCCAGCAGTTTTCGGGGGATGGAAGAGACCCAGTACTTC; CDR3aa: CASSFRGMEETQYF
v_gene: TRBV29-1; j_gene: TRBJ2-1; d_gene: TRBD2; abundance: .; CDR3nt: TGCAGCGTTGATCCTTCGCGCGGGAGGGCGAGTAATGAGCAGTTCTTC; CDR3aa: CSVDPSRGRASNEQFF
v_gene: TRBV29-1; j_gene: TRBJ1-5; d_gene: .; abundance: once; CDR3nt: TGCAGCGTTGAAAAACTCCCAGGGAATAGCAATCAGCCCCAGCATTTT; CDR3aa: CSVEKLPGNSNQPQHF
v_gene: TRBV7-8; j_gene: TRBJ2-7; d_gene: TRBD2; abundance: .; CDR3nt: TGTGCCAGCACTTTTAGGTCTAGCGGGAGTACCCTACCCGAGCAGTACTTC; CDR3aa: CASTFRSSGSTLPEQYF
v_gene: TRBV10-3; j_gene: TRBJ1-3; d_gene: .; abundance: many; CDR3nt: TGTGCCATCCGGAGGGGGATCGAGGAGCACACCATATATTTT; CDR3aa: CAIRRGIEEHTIYF